The TCR beta chain described here comes from a study of tissue T cells after allogeneic stem cell transplantation. Broader study findings: Across patients, clones rarely overlapped, yet motif clusters were shared tissue-specifically.

Clones were sequenced by immunoSEQ multiplex PCR, and TCRdb holds only the in-frame ones, with some missing. In the table there are several thousand clones, approximately 40% of which are singletons. There are a few counts of this clone. Its antigen remains unidentified. Genes and germline are mouse. Read data end 1 residue before the CDR3 end; the end is taken from the germline J gene. CDR1 and CDR2 from the germline V gene are KGHPV and FQNQEV (reference sequence). V lost 3 bases and J 0 bases, leaving 2 bases between the germline ends. The CDR3 is 13 amino acids. Time point indicated: mouse harvest day 14 after allogeneic transplant. Each mouse received 10^7 T-cell-depleted marrow cells plus 10^6 splenic CD5+ T cells by tail vein.

The specimen sequenced was skin. This chain joins TRBV26 and TRBJ1-4; D not certain. This clonotype originated in a female BALB/c mouse given C57BL/6 T cells with graft-versus-host disease after an allogeneic hematopoietic cell transplant. CDR3 loop: CASSLFSNERLFF. Incomplete CDR3 DNA: TGTGCCAGCAGTCTCTTTTCCAACGAAAGATTATTT.